This passage covers 16 T cell receptor beta chains from one sample sequenced in a study of blood T cell repertoires in COVID-19. Assay used: immunoSEQ multiplex PCR; TCRdb lists only in-frame clones, some missing. This sample carries 97,000 or so clones, around 90% of them seen once, and the ten largest clones take less than 4.5%. Sequencing input: peripheral blood. The receptor set was obtained from a man aged 18 to 29 with acute or convalescent COVID-19.

This chain connects TRBV6-5 to TRBJ1-1, with D uncertain. Per the germline V gene, CDR1 is MNHEY and CDR2 is SVGAGI. The CDR3 runs 12 residues. V lost 0 bases and J lost 7, with 6 bases in between. The DNA for the CDR3 is TGTGCCAGCAGTTACTCTGAGGATGAAGCTTTCTTT. It yields the protein CASSYSEDEAFF.

The rearrangement links TRBV4-1 to TRBJ2-7, with TRBD2 matching 7 bases. V lost 4 bases to trimming and J lost 3 bases; unmatched junction nucleotides: 6. Germline assignment: CDR1 MGHRA and CDR2 YSYEKL. The CDR3 covers 14 residues. The CDR3 region is CASSPHGGIYEQYF. CDR3 coding DNA: TGCGCCAGCAGCCCGCACGGGGGGATCTACGAGCAGTACTTC.

The chain uses TRBV7-9 and TRBJ1-2; no clear D. This CDR3 spans 15 amino acids. Germline V gene data show CDR1 as SEHNR and CDR2 as FQNEAQ (reference sequence). Trimming took off 2 bases at V and 2 bases at J, with 12 bases between the two ends. CDR3 sequence reads: CASSLSGGQNYGYTF. CDR3 nucleotide sequence: TGTGCCAGCAGCTTATCGGGAGGGCAGAACTATGGCTACACCTTC.

This CDR3 reads CASSIRGQISYGYTF. DNA of the CDR3: TGTGCCAGTAGTATAAGGGGACAGATTTCCTATGGCTACACCTTC. The gene calls are TRBV19 and TRBJ1-2; the match to TRBD1 covers 7 bases. J was trimmed by 4 bases and V by 2 bases; bases with no gene match: 7. The CDR3 covers 15 residues. CDR1 is LNHDA and CDR2 is SQIVND in the germline V gene (reference sequence).

The chain has TRBV5-1 and TRBJ1-2; 12 nucleotides match TRBD1. The trim removed 5 bases at V and 8 bases at J, leaving 16 bases unmatched. This CDR3 region has 17 residues. The V gene's germline CDR1 is SGHRS and CDR2 YFSETQ. The DNA for the CDR3 is TGCGCCAGCAGACCCCGGGACAGGGGGCGCGATTATAGCGGCTACACCTTC. Amino acid sequence: CASRPRDRGRDYSGYTF.

Here the CDR3 DNA reads TGTGCCAGCAGATACCTGGGGGCGGGGGTCAATGAGCAGTTCTTC. This codes for CASRYLGAGVNEQFF. The chain couples TRBV11-2 to TRBJ2-1; perhaps TRBD2 as D (7 bases). Germline V gene data show CDR1 as SGHAT and CDR2 as FQNNGV. The CDR3 has 15 amino acids. The V end lost 6 bases, the J end lost 6 bases, and 18 bases lay between the germline ends.

The V call is TRBV6-5, the J call TRBJ1-2; 8 bases align to TRBD1. V lost 2 bases and J lost 6; bases outside the gene matches: 8. The CDR3 totals 15 residues. Germline V lookup: CDR1 MNHEY, CDR2 SVGAGI. The CDR3 DNA reads TGTGCCAGCAGTTACGCCGGGACAGGAATTAATGGCTACACCTTC. Translated: CASSYAGTGINGYTF.

About this clone: One end of the junction fails to match germline, which may point to a read error. The chain couples TRBV25-1 to TRBJ1-5; the D is unclear. Germline values: CDR1 MGHDK, CDR2 SYGVNS. This CDR3 spans 13 amino acids. The DNA of the CDR3 is TGTGCCAGCAGTGAAGGGAGCATTCAGCCCCAGCATTTT. Residues: CASSEGSIQPQHF.

This chain links TRBV27 with TRBJ2-3, with D possibly matching TRBD1 (6 bases). Germline V gene data show CDR1 as MNHEY and CDR2 as SMNVEV (reference sequence). The V end lost 5 bases, the J end lost 0 bases, and 12 bases lay between the germline ends. The length of the CDR3 is 15 residues. This CDR3 reads CASSPGQYSTDTQYF. The CDR3 DNA sequence: TGTGCCAGCAGTCCCGGACAGTATAGCACAGATACGCAGTATTTT.

The chain carries TRBV3-1 (or the pseudogene TRBV3-2) and TRBJ1-2; D gene ambiguous. Germline CDR1 LGHDT, CDR2 YNNKEL (reference sequence). There are 17 residues in the CDR3. Between the trimmed V and J ends, which lost 1 base and 0 bases, there was a span of 15 bases. The CDR3 DNA follows: TGTGCCAGCAGCCAAGGGCAGGCGCCTATAACTAACTATGGCTACACCTTC. This sequence encodes CASSQGQAPITNYGYTF.

The J gene is TRBJ1-1, the V gene TRBV6-5, with a tentative D call TRBD1 (6 bases). CDR3 size: 14 residues. V lost 5 bases and J lost 4, with 14 bases in between. Germline values: CDR1 MNHEY, CDR2 SVGAGI. The chain's CDR3 is CASSRKDRITEAFF. CDR3 sequence (DNA): TGTGCCAGCAGTCGTAAGGACAGAATCACTGAAGCTTTCTTT.

The rearrangement links TRBV5-8 to TRBJ1-5, with 7 bases matching TRBD1. This CDR3 comprises 15 residues. Looked up from germline, CDR1 is SGHTS and CDR2 is YDEGEE. Trimming at V came to 0 bases and at J to 4 bases, leaving 4 bases not matched to a gene. The CDR3 loop is CASSLGGQANQPQHF. The CDR3 bases are TGTGCCAGCAGCTTGGGCGGACAGGCTAATCAGCCCCAGCATTTT.

About this clone itself: Other nucleotide sequences in the sample specify the same CDR3. The rearrangement joins TRBV30 to TRBJ1-4; D may be TRBD1 (5 bases). The V end was cut by 0 bases, the J end by 0 bases, with 5 bases between. Germline V lookup: CDR1 GTSNPN, CDR2 SVGIG (reference sequence). The CDR3 runs to 14 residues. In nucleotides, the CDR3 is TGTGCCTGGAGTGTACAGGCAACTAATGAAAAACTGTTTTTT. It encodes CAWSVQATNEKLFF. Combining the CDR3 with reference TRBV30 and TRBJ1-4 gives the whole variable domain SQTIHQWPATLVQPVGSPLSLECTVEGTSNPNLYWYRQAAGRGLQLLFYSVGIGQISSEVPQNLSASRPQDRQFILSSKKLLLSDSGFYLCAWSVQATNEKLFFGSGTQLSVL.

This chain joins TRBV25-1 and TRBJ1-1, with a tentative D call TRBD1 (6 bases). The V and J ends lost 7 bases and 4 bases respectively, with 13 bases between them. This CDR3 comprises 13 residues. Germline V gene data show CDR1 as MGHDK and CDR2 as SYGVNS. The CDR3 sequence: CASKKGVGTEAFF. CDR3 nucleotides: TGTGCCAGCAAAAAGGGGGTTGGCACTGAAGCTTTCTTT.

The J gene is TRBJ1-4, the V gene TRBV28; 8 nucleotides align to TRBD1. The CDR3 has 14 amino acids. J gave up 5 bases and V 5 bases, and 4 bases lay outside the gene matches. Germline V lookup: CDR1 MDHEN, CDR2 SYDVKM. The CDR3 DNA sequence: TGTGCCAGCAGTATCCGGACAGGGAATGAAAAACTGTTTTTT. The encoded protein is CASSIRTGNEKLFF. Supplemented by reference TRBV28 and TRBJ1-4, the full variable domain reads DVKVTQSSRYLVKRTGEKVFLECVQDMDHENMFWYRQDPGLGLRLIYFSYDVKMKEKGDIPEGYSVSREKKERFSLILESASTNQTSMYLCASSIRTGNEKLFFGSGTQLSVL.

This chain connects TRBV11-2 to TRBJ2-3, with D maybe TRBD1 (6 bases). V was trimmed by 1 base and J by 4 bases, leaving 18 bases between them. The CDR3 has 17 amino acids. In germline, CDR1 is SGHAT, CDR2 FQNNGV. The CDR3, as DNA: TGTGCCAGCAGCTTAGCTGTTGGGGGCGCTGGCCCAGATACGCAGTATTTT. Translated, it gives CASSLAVGGAGPDTQYF.